Sequencing of this T cell receptor beta chain was carried out in a study of immune heterogeneity within non-small cell lung tumors. At the level of the study: The tumors comprised several squamous cell carcinomas, under 13 non-squamous carcinomas and 1 not otherwise specified. General study points: Individual patients showed largely nonoverlapping sets of high-frequency T-cell receptor beta clonotypes.

Bulk tumor genomic DNA (600 ng per sample) served as template. Primary tumors were biopsied several times each, far apart, intraoperatively. Curative surgical treatment was performed in patients who had newly diagnosed, untreated non-small cell lung cancer. Those donating were patients (newly diagnosed with non-small cell lung cancer) who were having surgery with curative intent. Trimming left V 5 bases short and J 8 bases short, with 20 bases between. Germline assignment: CDR1 MNHEY and CDR2 SMNVEV (reference sequence). The CDR3 sequence is 15 residues long. It was with 32 V and 13 J primers that multiplex PCR amplified TCR beta CDR3. TCRdb used MiXCR to reprocess the multiplex PCR reads, holding one entry per CDR3 protein. This table holds under 15,000 distinct CDR3 sequences, 20% to 25% found once. This clonotype has ten or more counts. Its matching antigen is unknown.

This chain links TRBV27 with TRBJ2-3; perhaps TRBD1 as D (6 bases). This TCR was sampled from a man aged 50 or older with non-small cell lung cancer. The specimen sequenced was lung tumor tissue. CDR3 nucleotide sequence: TGTGCCAGCAGTCCTCAGCTTTTAGGGGGTGGTACGCAGTATTTT. It codes for CASSPQLLGGGTQYF.